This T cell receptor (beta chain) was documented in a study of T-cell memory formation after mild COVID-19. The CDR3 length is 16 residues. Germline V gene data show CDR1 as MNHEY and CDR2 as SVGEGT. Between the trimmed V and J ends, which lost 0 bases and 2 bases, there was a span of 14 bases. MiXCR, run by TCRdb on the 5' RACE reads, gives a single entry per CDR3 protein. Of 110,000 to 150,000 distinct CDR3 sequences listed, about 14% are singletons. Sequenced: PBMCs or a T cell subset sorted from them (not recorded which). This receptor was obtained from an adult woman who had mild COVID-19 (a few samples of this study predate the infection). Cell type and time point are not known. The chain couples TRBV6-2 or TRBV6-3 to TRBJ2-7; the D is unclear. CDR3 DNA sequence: TGTGCCAGCAGTTACTCGATGTCCGAGATCACCTACGAGCAGTACTTC. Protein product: CASSYSMSEITYEQYF.